A selection of T cell receptor beta chains follows, all from one sample in a study of T cell changes during pregnancy in multiple sclerosis. Profiling relied on immunoSEQ multiplex PCR, and the TCRdb table lists in-frame clones only, not all of them. The sample lists tens of thousands of clones; approximately 86% were seen once. This material consisted of CD4+ T cells from peripheral blood mononuclear cells, taken in the first trimester of pregnancy. These receptors were obtained from a female donor in good health, enrolled as a control in a pregnancy study. CDR3s include the opening cysteine and the closing phenylalanine or tryptophan. D genes are given only for firm matches. Rows give clone size only sometimes, using once, few, many, or a class for an expanded clone.

v_call: TRBV7-2; d_call: .; j_call: TRBJ2-6; clone_size: .; cdr3_aa: CASSFSDSGANVLTF; cdr3_nt: TGTGCCAGCAGCTTCAGCGACTCTGGGGCCAACGTCCTGACTTTC
v_call: TRBV27; d_call: .; j_call: TRBJ1-4; clone_size: .; cdr3_aa: CASSSRVGANEKLFF; cdr3_nt: TGTGCCAGCAGTTCCCGAGTAGGGGCTAATGAAAAACTGTTTTTT
v_call: TRBV7-2; d_call: .; j_call: TRBJ1-1; clone_size: .; cdr3_aa: CASSRTFGTEAFF; cdr3_nt: TGTGCCAGCAGCCGAACGTTCGGCACTGAAGCTTTCTTT
v_call: TRBV5-5; d_call: TRBD2; j_call: TRBJ2-7; clone_size: .; cdr3_aa: CASSLEAGVRSYEQYF; cdr3_nt: TGTGCCAGCAGCTTGGAAGCGGGAGTCCGCTCCTACGAGCAGTACTTC
v_call: TRBV30; d_call: TRBD1; j_call: TRBJ2-3; clone_size: .; cdr3_aa: CAWSPGQGTADTQYF; cdr3_nt: TGTGCCTGGAGCCCCGGACAGGGAACCGCAGATACGCAGTATTTT
v_call: TRBV25-1; d_call: .; j_call: TRBJ1-1; clone_size: few; cdr3_aa: CASSENTGNTEAFF; cdr3_nt: TGTGCCAGCAGTGAAAACACAGGGAACACTGAAGCTTTCTTT
v_call: TRBV6-1; d_call: TRBD1; j_call: TRBJ1-2; clone_size: .; cdr3_aa: CASNIQGASYGYTF; cdr3_nt: TGTGCCAGCAACATACAGGGGGCGTCCTATGGCTACACCTTC
v_call: TRBV19; d_call: .; j_call: TRBJ1-6; clone_size: .; cdr3_aa: CASSIDRGNSPLHF; cdr3_nt: TGTGCCAGTAGTATAGACAGGGGTAATTCACCCCTCCACTTT
v_call: TRBV27; d_call: TRBD2; j_call: TRBJ2-5; clone_size: .; cdr3_aa: CASSSYTGTSGGAGKTQYF; cdr3_nt: TGTGCCAGCAGTTCCTACACCGGGACTAGCGGGGGGGCTGGGAAGACCCAGTACTTC
v_call: TRBV20-1; d_call: .; j_call: TRBJ2-3; clone_size: .; cdr3_aa: CSASTSNTQYF; cdr3_nt: TGCAGTGCTTCTACTAGTAATACGCAGTATTTT
v_call: TRBV5-6; d_call: .; j_call: TRBJ2-3; clone_size: .; cdr3_aa: CASSLQSGGWDTQYF; cdr3_nt: TGTGCCAGCAGCTTGCAAAGCGGAGGGTGGGATACGCAGTATTTT
v_call: TRBV19; d_call: .; j_call: TRBJ2-7; clone_size: .; cdr3_aa: CASSADSFSYEQYF; cdr3_nt: TGTGCCAGTAGTGCAGACTCCTTCTCCTACGAGCAGTACTTC
v_call: TRBV5-1; d_call: TRBD1; j_call: TRBJ1-3; clone_size: .; cdr3_aa: CASSLGQGAGNTIYF; cdr3_nt: TGCGCCAGCAGCTTGGGACAGGGGGCTGGAAACACCATATATTTT
v_call: TRBV7-9; d_call: TRBD1; j_call: TRBJ1-2; clone_size: .; cdr3_aa: CASSLSSGQLYGYTF; cdr3_nt: TGTGCCAGCAGCTTATCTTCGGGACAGCTCTATGGCTACACCTTC
v_call: TRBV2; d_call: TRBD1; j_call: TRBJ2-7; clone_size: medium-sized; cdr3_aa: CASSEEGRDRDEQYF; cdr3_nt: TGTGCCAGCAGTGAAGAGGGCCGGGACAGGGACGAGCAGTACTTC
v_call: TRBV10-3; d_call: .; j_call: TRBJ1-3; clone_size: .; cdr3_aa: CAISAGTKGPGNTIYF; cdr3_nt: TGTGCCATCAGTGCCGGGACTAAGGGCCCTGGAAACACCATATATTTT
v_call: TRBV13; d_call: TRBD1; j_call: TRBJ2-6; clone_size: .; cdr3_aa: CASSLMALGAGGYSGANVLTF; cdr3_nt: TGTGCCAGCAGCTTGATGGCCCTTGGGGCAGGGGGTTACTCTGGGGCCAACGTCCTGACTTTC
v_call: TRBV7-9; d_call: .; j_call: TRBJ2-4; clone_size: .; cdr3_aa: CASSRFDRTSSIQYF; cdr3_nt: TGTGCCAGCAGCCGCTTCGACAGGACCAGCAGCATTCAGTACTTC
v_call: TRBV18; d_call: .; j_call: TRBJ2-1; clone_size: .; cdr3_aa: CASSPPFALAIEQFF; cdr3_nt: TGTGCCAGCTCACCACCCTTCGCGTTAGCGATTGAGCAGTTCTTC
v_call: TRBV7-3; d_call: TRBD2; j_call: TRBJ2-2; clone_size: .; cdr3_aa: CASSVTSGGGTGELFF; cdr3_nt: TGTGCCAGCAGCGTGACTAGCGGGGGAGGTACCGGGGAGCTGTTTTTT
v_call: TRBV9; d_call: TRBD1; j_call: TRBJ2-7; clone_size: .; cdr3_aa: CASSIDRGYEQYF; cdr3_nt: TGTGCCAGCAGCATCGACAGGGGGTACGAGCAGTACTTC
v_call: TRBV9; d_call: .; j_call: TRBJ2-2; clone_size: .; cdr3_aa: CASSYMGAFTGELFF; cdr3_nt: TGTGCCAGCAGCTACATGGGAGCTTTCACCGGGGAGCTGTTTTTT
v_call: TRBV7-2; d_call: .; j_call: TRBJ2-3; clone_size: once; cdr3_aa: CASSLGTSTDTQYF; cdr3_nt: TGTGCCAGCAGCCTCGGGACTAGCACAGATACGCAGTATTTT
v_call: TRBV7-3; d_call: TRBD2; j_call: TRBJ2-1; clone_size: .; cdr3_aa: CASSLLAGPYNEQFF; cdr3_nt: TGTGCCAGCAGCTTACTAGCGGGCCCCTACAATGAGCAGTTCTTC
v_call: TRBV19; d_call: TRBD2; j_call: TRBJ2-3; clone_size: .; cdr3_aa: CASSTAGGTTDTQYF; cdr3_nt: TGTGCCAGTAGTACCGCCGGGGGGACCACAGATACGCAGTATTTT
v_call: TRBV30; d_call: TRBD2; j_call: TRBJ2-3; clone_size: .; cdr3_aa: CAWKTAGDTDTQYF; cdr3_nt: TGTGCCTGGAAAACAGCGGGGGACACAGATACGCAGTATTTT
v_call: TRBV19; d_call: .; j_call: TRBJ2-1; clone_size: once; cdr3_aa: CASSIEGSSYNEQFF; cdr3_nt: TGTGCCAGTAGTATCGAAGGGAGCTCCTACAATGAGCAGTTCTTC
v_call: TRBV28; d_call: TRBD1; j_call: TRBJ1-5; clone_size: .; cdr3_aa: CASRGRGSNQPQHF; cdr3_nt: TGTGCCAGCAGGGGCAGGGGGAGCAATCAGCCCCAGCATTTT
v_call: TRBV7-8; d_call: .; j_call: TRBJ1-5; clone_size: .; cdr3_aa: CASSLVSGNGNQPQHF; cdr3_nt: TGTGCCAGCAGCTTAGTTTCGGGGAACGGCAATCAGCCCCAGCATTTT
v_call: TRBV7-7; d_call: TRBD2; j_call: TRBJ2-7; clone_size: .; cdr3_aa: CASSFGLAGHYEQYF; cdr3_nt: TGTGCCAGCAGCTTCGGACTAGCAGGCCACTACGAGCAGTACTTC
v_call: TRBV7-9; d_call: TRBD1; j_call: TRBJ1-2; clone_size: .; cdr3_aa: CASSPGQGAGYGYTF; cdr3_nt: TGTGCCAGCAGCCCGGGACAGGGGGCAGGCTATGGCTACACCTTC
v_call: TRBV2; d_call: .; j_call: TRBJ1-6; clone_size: few; cdr3_aa: CASSVPGRNSPLHF; cdr3_nt: TGTGCCAGCAGTGTGCCAGGTAGAAATTCACCCCTCCACTTT
v_call: TRBV27; d_call: .; j_call: TRBJ1-2; clone_size: .; cdr3_aa: CASSFHYWGGTNYGYTF; cdr3_nt: TGTGCCAGCAGTTTCCACTACTGGGGGGGGACTAACTATGGCTACACCTTC
v_call: TRBV7-2; d_call: .; j_call: TRBJ2-1; clone_size: .; cdr3_aa: CASSLVVRSYNEQFF; cdr3_nt: TGTGCCAGCAGCTTAGTGGTCAGATCCTACAATGAGCAGTTCTTC
v_call: TRBV9; d_call: TRBD2; j_call: TRBJ2-1; clone_size: .; cdr3_aa: CASSPWMWEGSNEQFF; cdr3_nt: TGTGCCAGCAGCCCATGGATGTGGGAGGGAAGCAATGAGCAGTTCTTC
v_call: TRBV19; d_call: TRBD1; j_call: TRBJ1-5; clone_size: once; cdr3_aa: CASNDRGRNQPQHF; cdr3_nt: TGTGCCAGTAATGACAGGGGACGAAATCAGCCCCAGCATTTT
v_call: TRBV5-1; d_call: TRBD2; j_call: TRBJ2-3; clone_size: .; cdr3_aa: CASHPFPSGGAGDTQYF; cdr3_nt: TGCGCCAGTCACCCGTTCCCGAGCGGGGGGGCCGGGGATACGCAGTATTTT